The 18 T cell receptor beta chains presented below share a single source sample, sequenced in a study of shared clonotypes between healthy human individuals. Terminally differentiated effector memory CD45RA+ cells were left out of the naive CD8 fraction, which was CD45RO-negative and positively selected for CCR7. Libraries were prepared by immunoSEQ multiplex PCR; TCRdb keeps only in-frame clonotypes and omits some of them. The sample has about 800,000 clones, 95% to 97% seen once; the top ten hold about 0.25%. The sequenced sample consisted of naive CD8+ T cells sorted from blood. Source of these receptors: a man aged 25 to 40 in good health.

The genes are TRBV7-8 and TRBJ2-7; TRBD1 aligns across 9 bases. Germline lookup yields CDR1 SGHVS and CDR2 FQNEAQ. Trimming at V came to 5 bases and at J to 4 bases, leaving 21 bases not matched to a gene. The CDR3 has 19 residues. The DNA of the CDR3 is TGTGCCAGCAGCAACCCGGGACAGGGAGTGAGGGGTACGGGATACGAGCAGTACTTC. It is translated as CASSNPGQGVRGTGYEQYF.

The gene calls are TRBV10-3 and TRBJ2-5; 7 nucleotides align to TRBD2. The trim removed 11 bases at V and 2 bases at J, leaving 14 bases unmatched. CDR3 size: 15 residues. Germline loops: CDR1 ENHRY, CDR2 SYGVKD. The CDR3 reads CAVTSPGWEQETQYF. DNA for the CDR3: TGTGCCGTGACTAGCCCGGGTTGGGAGCAAGAGACCCAGTACTTC.

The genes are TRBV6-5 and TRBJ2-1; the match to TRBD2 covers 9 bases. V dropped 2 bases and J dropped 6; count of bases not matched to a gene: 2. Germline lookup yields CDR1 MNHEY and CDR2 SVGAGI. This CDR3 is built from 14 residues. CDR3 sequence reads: CASSYVAGVNEQFF. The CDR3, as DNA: TGTGCCAGCAGTTACGTAGCGGGAGTCAATGAGCAGTTCTTC.

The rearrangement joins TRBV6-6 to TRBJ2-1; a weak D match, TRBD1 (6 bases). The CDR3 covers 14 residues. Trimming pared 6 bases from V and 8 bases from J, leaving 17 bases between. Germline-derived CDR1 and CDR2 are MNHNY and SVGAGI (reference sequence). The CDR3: CASSWTAPGDEQFF. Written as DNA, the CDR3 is TGTGCCAGCAGCTGGACAGCCCCGGGTGATGAGCAGTTCTTC.

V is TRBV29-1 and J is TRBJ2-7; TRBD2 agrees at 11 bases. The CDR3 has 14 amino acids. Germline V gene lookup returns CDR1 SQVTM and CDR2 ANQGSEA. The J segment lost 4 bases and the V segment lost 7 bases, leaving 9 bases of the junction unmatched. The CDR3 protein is CSAVAGGPLYEQYF. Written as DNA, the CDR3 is TGCAGCGCAGTAGCGGGAGGGCCCTTGTACGAGCAGTACTTC.

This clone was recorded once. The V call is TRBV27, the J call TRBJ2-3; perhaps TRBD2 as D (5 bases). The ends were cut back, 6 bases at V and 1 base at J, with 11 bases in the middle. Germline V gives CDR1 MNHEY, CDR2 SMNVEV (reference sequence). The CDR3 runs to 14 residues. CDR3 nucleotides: TGTGCCAGCAGACAGCGGTACGGCACAGATACGCAGTATTTT. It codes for CASRQRYGTDTQYF.

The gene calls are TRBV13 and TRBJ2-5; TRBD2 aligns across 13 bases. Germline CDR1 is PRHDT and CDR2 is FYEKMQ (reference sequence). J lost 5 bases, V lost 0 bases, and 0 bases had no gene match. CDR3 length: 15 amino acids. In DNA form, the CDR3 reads TGTGCCAGCAGCTTAGGGACTAGCGGGGGGGAGACCCAGTACTTC. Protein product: CASSLGTSGGETQYF.

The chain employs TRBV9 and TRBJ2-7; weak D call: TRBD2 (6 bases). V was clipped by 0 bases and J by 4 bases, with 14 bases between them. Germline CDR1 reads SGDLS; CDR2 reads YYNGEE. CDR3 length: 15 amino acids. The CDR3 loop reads CASSVGSGDSYEQYF. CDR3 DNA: TGTGCCAGCAGCGTAGGTTCCGGGGACTCTTACGAGCAGTACTTC.

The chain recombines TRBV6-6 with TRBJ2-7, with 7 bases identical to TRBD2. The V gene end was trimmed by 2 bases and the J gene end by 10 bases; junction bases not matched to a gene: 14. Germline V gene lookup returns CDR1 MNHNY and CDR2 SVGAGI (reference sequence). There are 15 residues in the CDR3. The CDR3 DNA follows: TGTGCCAGCAGTTACGACGATCGAGCGGGGAGTCTACAGTACTTC. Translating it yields CASSYDDRAGSLQYF.

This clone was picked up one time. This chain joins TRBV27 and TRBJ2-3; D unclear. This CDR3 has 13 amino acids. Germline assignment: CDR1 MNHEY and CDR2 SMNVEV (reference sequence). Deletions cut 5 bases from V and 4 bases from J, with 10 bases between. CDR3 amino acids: CASSGTAPDTQYF. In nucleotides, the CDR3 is TGTGCCAGCAGTGGCACAGCGCCAGATACGCAGTATTTT.

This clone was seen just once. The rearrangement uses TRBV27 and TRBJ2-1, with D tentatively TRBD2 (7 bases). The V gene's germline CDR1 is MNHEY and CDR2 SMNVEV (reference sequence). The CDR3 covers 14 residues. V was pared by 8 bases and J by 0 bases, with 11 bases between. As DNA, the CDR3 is TGTGCCAGCCTAGGGGGGGACTCCTACAATGAGCAGTTCTTC. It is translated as CASLGGDSYNEQFF.

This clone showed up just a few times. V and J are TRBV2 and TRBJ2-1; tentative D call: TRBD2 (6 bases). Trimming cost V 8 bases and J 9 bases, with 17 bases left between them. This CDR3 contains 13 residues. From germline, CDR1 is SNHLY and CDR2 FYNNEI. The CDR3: CASLGGSIGEQFF. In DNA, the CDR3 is TGTGCCAGCTTAGGAGGGAGCATCGGTGAGCAGTTCTTC.

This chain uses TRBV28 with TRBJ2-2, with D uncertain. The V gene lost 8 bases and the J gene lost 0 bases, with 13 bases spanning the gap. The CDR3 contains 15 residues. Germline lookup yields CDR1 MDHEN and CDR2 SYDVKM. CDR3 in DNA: TGTGCCAGCGGGGTCGGCTTAACGAACACCGGGGAGCTGTTTTTT. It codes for CASGVGLTNTGELFF.

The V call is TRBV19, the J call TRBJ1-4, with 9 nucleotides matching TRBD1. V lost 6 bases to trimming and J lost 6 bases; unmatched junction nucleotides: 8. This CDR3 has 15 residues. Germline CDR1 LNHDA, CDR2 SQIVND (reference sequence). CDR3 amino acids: CASSRVGQGDEKLFF. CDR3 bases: TGTGCCAGTAGCCGAGTGGGACAGGGCGATGAAAAACTGTTTTTT.

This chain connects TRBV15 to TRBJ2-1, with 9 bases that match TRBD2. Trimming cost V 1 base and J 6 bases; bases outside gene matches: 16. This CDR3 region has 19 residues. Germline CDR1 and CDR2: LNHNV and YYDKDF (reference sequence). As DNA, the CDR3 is TGTGCCACCAGCAGAGTAGGGTTCGACTTTAGCGGGAGACTCAATGAGCAGTTCTTC. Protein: CATSRVGFDFSGRLNEQFF.

Here the CDR3 reads CASSYLGGSYGYTF. As DNA, the CDR3 is TGTGCCAGCAGTTACCTCGGGGGGAGCTATGGCTACACCTTC. The chain joins TRBV6-5 to TRBJ1-2; TRBD1 might be the D (5 bases). This CDR3 has 14 residues. Trimming left V 2 bases short and J 4 bases short, with 11 bases between. The germline gives CDR1 MNHEY, CDR2 SVGAGI.

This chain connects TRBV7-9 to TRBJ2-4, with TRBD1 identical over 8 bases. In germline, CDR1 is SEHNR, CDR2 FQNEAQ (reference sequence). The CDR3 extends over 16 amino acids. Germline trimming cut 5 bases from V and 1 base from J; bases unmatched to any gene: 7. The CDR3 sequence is CASSPRTGPAKNIQYF. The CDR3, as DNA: TGTGCCAGCAGCCCGCGGACAGGGCCTGCCAAAAACATTCAGTACTTC.

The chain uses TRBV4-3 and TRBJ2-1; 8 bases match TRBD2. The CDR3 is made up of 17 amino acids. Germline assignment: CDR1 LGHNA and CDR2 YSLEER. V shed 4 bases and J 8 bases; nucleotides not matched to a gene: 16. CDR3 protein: CASSPLAVAGSGDEQFF. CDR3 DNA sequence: TGCGCCAGCAGCCCCTTGGCGGTAGCGGGATCTGGCGATGAGCAGTTCTTC.